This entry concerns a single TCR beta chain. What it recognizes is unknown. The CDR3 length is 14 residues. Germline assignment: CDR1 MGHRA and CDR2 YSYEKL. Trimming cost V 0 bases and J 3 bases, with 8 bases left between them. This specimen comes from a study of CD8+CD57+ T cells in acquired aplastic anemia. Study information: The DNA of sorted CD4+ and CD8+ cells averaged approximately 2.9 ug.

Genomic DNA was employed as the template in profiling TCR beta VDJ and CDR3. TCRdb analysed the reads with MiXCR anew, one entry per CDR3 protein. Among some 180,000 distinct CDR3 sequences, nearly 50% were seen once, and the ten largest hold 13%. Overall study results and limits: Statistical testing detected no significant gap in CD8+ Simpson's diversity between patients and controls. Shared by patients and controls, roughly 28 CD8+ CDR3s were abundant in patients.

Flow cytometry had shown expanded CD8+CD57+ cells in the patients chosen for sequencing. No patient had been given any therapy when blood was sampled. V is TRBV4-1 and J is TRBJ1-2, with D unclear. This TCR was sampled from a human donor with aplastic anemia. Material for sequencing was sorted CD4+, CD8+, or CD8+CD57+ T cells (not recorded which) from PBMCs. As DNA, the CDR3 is TGCGCCAGCAGCCAAGATCAGAAAGACTATGGCTACACCTTC. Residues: CASSQDQKDYGYTF.